This T cell receptor (beta chain) was obtained from a study of long-term antiretroviral therapy in people with HIV. A note on this clone: The target antigen is unknown.

CDR3 length: 15 amino acids. From germline, CDR1 is SGHTA and CDR2 FQGNSA. V lost 0 bases and J lost 2, with 7 bases in between. General study points: HIV repertoire CDR3 lengths ranged less widely than those of controls. Dominating the repertoire at all time points were the clones that expanded before ART. Diversity rose after ART but stayed below transplant donor controls.

Assay version v3.0 of immunoSEQ was used, and it was run at survey level. The method was immunoSEQ multiplex PCR; TCRdb's version includes in-frame clones alone and lacks a portion of them. The sample has about 39,000 clones, about nine tenths seen once. This TCR was recovered from a woman aged 45-60 years with HIV. The chain uses TRBV7-2 and TRBJ1-4; D gene unclear. The sequences come from unsorted PBMCs, collected 1.2 years after starting antiretroviral therapy. The CDR3 nucleotides read TGTGCCAGCAGCTTAGCGACGGGTACTAATGAAAAACTGTTTTTT. Encoded protein: CASSLATGTNEKLFF.